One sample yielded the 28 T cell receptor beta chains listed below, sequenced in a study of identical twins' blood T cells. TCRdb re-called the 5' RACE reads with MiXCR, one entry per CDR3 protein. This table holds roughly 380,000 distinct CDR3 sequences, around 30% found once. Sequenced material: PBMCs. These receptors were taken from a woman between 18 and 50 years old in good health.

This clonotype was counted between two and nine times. CDR3 DNA: TGCAGCGTCGACTACAGGGGCAGCAGCTATGGCTACACCTTC. Its translation: CSVDYRGSSYGYTF. The chain links TRBV29-1 to TRBJ1-2, with TRBD1 matching 7 bases. Germline trimming cut 6 bases from V and 4 bases from J; bases unmatched to any gene: 11. The CDR3 has 14 amino acids. The germline gives CDR1 SQVTM, CDR2 ANQGSEA.

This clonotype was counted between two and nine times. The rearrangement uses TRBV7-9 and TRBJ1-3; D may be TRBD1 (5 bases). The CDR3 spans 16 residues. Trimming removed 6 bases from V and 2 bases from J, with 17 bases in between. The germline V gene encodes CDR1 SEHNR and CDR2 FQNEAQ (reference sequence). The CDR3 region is CASRHRTRKAGNTIYF. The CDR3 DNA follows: TGTGCCAGCAGACACCGGACACGAAAGGCTGGAAACACCATATATTTT.

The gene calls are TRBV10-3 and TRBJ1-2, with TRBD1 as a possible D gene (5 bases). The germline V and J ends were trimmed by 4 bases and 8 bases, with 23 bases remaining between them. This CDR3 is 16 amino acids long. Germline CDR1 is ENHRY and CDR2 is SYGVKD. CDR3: CAISGFGTARPSGYTF. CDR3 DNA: TGTGCCATCAGTGGCTTCGGGACGGCCCGTCCGTCGGGCTACACCTTC.

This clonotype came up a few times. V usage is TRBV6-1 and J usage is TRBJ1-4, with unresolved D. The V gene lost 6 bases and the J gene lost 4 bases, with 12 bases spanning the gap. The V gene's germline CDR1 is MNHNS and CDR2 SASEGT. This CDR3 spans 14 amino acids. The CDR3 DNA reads TGTGCCAGCAGGTCCGCACGAGATAATGAAAAACTGTTTTTT. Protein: CASRSARDNEKLFF.

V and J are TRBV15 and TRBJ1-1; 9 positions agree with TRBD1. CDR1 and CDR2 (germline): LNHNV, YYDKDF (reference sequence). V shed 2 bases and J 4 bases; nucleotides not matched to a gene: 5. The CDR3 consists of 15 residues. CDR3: CATSRCDRGGTEAFF. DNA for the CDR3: TGTGCCACCAGCAGATGTGACAGGGGGGGCACTGAAGCTTTCTTT.

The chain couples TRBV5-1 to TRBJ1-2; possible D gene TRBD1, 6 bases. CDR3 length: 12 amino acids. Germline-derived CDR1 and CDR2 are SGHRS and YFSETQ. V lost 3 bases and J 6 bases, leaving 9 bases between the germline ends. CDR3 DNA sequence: TGCGCCAGCAGCTGGGGACAACATGGCTACACCTTC. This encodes CASSWGQHGYTF.

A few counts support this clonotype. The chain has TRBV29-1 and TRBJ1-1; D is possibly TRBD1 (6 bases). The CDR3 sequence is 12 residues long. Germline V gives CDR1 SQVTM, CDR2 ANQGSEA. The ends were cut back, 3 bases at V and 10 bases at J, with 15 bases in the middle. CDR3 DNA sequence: TGCAGCGTTGACGCTGGGGGCAATGGAGCTTTCTTT. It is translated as CSVDAGGNGAFF.

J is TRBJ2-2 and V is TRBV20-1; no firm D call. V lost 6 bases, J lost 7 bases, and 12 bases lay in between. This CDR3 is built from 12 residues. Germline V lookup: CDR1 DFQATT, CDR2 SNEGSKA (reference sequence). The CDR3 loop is CSASFLVGELFF. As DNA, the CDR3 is TGCAGTGCCAGCTTTTTGGTCGGGGAGCTGTTTTTT.

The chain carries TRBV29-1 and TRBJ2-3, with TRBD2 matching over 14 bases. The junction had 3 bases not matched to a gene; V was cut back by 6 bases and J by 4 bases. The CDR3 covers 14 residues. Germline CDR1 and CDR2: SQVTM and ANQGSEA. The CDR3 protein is CSVGLAGDPDTQYF. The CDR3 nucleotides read TGCAGCGTGGGACTAGCGGGAGACCCAGATACGCAGTATTTT.

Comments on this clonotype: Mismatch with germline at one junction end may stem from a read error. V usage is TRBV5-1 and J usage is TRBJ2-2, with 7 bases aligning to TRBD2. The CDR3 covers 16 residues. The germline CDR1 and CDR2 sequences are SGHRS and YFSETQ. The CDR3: CASSLNGGTNTGELFF. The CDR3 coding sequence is TGCGCCAGCAGCTTGAACGGGGGGACTAACACCGGTGAGCTGTTTTTT.

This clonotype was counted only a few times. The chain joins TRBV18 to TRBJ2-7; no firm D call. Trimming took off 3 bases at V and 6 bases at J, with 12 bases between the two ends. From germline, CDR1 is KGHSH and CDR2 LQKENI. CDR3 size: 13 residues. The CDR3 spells CASSPESSGEQYF. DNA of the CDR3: TGTGCCAGCTCACCTGAAAGTTCGGGCGAGCAGTACTTC.

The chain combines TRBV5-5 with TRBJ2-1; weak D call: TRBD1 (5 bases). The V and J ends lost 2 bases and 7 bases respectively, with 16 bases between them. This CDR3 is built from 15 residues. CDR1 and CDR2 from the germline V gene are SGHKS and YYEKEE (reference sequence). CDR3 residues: CASSFPRTRTNEQFF. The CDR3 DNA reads TGTGCCAGCAGCTTCCCCAGGACAAGGACAAATGAGCAGTTCTTC.

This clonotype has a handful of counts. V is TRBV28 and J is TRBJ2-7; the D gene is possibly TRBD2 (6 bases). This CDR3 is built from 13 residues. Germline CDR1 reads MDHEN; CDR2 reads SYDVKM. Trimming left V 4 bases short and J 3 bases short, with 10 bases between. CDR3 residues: CASSWEVGYEQYF. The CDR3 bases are TGTGCCAGCAGTTGGGAGGTTGGCTACGAGCAGTACTTC. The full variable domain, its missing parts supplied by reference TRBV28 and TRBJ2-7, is DVKVTQSSRYLVKRTGEKVFLECVQDMDHENMFWYRQDPGLGLRLIYFSYDVKMKEKGDIPEGYSVSREKKERFSLILESASTNQTSMYLCASSWEVGYEQYFGPGTRLTVT.

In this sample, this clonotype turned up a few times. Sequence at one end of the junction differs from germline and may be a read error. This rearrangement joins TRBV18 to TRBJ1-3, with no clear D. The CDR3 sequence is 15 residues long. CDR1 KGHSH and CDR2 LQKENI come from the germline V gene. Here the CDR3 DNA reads TGTGCCAGCTCACCGGGAATATCTGCTGGAAACGCCATATATTTT. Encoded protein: CASSPGISAGNAIYF. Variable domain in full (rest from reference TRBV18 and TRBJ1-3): NAGVMQNPRHLVRRRGQEARLRCSPMKGHSHVYWYRQLPEEGLKFMVYLQKENIIDESGMPKERFSAEFPKEGPSILRIQQVVRGDSAAYFCASSPGISAGNAIYFGEGSWLTVV.

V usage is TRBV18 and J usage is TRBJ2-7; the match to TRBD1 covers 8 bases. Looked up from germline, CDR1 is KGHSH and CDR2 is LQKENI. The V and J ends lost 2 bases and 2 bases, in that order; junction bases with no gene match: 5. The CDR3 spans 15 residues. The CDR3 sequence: CASSPELQGAYEQYF. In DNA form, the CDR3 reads TGTGCCAGCTCACCAGAATTACAGGGGGCCTACGAGCAGTACTTC. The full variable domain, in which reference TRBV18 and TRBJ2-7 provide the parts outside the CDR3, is NAGVMQNPRHLVRRRGQEARLRCSPMKGHSHVYWYRQLPEEGLKFMVYLQKENIIDESGMPKERFSAEFPKEGPSILRIQQVVRGDSAAYFCASSPELQGAYEQYFGPGTRLTVT.

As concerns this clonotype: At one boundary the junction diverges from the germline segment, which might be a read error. The CDR3 reads CTSRQHLANTGELFF. CDR3 DNA sequence: TGCACCAGCCGTCAACATCTCGCGAACACCGGGGAGCTGTTTTTT. The rearrangement links TRBV27 to TRBJ2-2; D ambiguous. This CDR3 comprises 15 residues. CDR1 is MNHEY, CDR2 SMNVEV, per germline (reference sequence).

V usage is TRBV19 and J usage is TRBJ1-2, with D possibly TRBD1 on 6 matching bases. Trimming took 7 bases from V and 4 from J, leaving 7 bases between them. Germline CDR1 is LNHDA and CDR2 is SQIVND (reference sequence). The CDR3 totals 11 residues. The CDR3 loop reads CASKGGYGYTF. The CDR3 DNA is TGTGCCAGTAAGGGGGGCTATGGCTACACCTTC.

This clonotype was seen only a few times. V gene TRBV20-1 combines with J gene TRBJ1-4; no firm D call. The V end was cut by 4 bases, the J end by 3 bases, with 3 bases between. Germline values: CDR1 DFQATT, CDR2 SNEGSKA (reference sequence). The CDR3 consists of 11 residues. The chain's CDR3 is CSAKANEKLFF. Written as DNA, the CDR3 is TGCAGTGCTAAGGCTAATGAAAAACTGTTTTTT.

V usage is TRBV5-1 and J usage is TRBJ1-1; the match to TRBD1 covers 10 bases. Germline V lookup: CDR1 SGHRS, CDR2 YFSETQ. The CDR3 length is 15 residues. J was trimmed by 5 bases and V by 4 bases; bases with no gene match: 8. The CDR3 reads CASSPNPGQGTEAFF. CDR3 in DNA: TGCGCCAGCAGCCCGAACCCGGGACAGGGGACTGAAGCTTTCTTT. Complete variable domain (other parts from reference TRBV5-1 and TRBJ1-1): KAGVTQTPRYLIKTRGQQVTLSCSPISGHRSVSWYQQTPGQGLQFLFEYFSETQRNKGNFPGRFSGRQFSNSRSEMNVSTLELGDSALYLCASSPNPGQGTEAFFGQGTRLTVV.

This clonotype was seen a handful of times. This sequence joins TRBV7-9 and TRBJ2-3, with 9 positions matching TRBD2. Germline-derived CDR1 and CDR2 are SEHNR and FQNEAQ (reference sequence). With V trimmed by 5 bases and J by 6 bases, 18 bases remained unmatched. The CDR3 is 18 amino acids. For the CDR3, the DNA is TGTGCCAGCAGCCCGCACCCCTCCGTAGCGGGAGCTAAGGATACGCAGTATTTT. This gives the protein CASSPHPSVAGAKDTQYF.

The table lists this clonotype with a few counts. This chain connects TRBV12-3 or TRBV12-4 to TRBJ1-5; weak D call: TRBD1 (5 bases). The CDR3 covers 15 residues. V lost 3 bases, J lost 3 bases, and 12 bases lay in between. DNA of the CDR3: TGTGCCAGCAGTTTCGATATGGGGCCCAATCAGCCCCAGCATTTT. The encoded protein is CASSFDMGPNQPQHF.

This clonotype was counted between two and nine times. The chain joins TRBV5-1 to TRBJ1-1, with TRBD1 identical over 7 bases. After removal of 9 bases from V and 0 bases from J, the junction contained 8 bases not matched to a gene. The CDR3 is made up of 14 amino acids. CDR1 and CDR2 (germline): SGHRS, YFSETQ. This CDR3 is CATSTRGLNTEAFF. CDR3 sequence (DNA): TGCGCCACTTCGACCAGGGGGTTGAACACTGAAGCTTTCTTT.

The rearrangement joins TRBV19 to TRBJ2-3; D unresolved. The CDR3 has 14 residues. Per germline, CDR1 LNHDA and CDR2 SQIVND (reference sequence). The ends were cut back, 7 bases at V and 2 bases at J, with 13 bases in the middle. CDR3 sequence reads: CASTRSWNTDTQYF. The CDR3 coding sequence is TGTGCCAGTACCCGGTCGTGGAACACAGATACGCAGTATTTT.

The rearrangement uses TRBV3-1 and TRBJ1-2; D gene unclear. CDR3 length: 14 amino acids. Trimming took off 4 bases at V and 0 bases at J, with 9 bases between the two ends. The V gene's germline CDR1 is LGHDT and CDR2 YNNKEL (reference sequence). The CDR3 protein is CASSLSESNYGYTF. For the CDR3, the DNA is TGTGCCAGCAGCCTCTCGGAATCTAACTATGGCTACACCTTC.

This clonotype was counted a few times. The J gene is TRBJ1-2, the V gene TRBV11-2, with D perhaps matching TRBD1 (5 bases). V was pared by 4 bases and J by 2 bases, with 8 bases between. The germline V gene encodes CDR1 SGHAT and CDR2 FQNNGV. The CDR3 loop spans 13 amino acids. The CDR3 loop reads CASSSRQNYGYTF. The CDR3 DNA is TGTGCCAGCAGCTCCCGACAGAACTATGGCTACACCTTC.

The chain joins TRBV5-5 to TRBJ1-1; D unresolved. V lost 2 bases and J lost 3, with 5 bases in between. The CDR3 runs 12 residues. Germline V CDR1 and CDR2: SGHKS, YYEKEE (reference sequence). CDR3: CASSFQDTEAFF. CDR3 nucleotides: TGTGCCAGCAGCTTTCAGGACACTGAAGCTTTCTTT.

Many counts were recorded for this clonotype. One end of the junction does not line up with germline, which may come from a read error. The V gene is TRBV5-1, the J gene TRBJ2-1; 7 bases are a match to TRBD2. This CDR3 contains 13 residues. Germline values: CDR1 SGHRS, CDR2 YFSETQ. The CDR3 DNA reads TGTGCCAGCAGTCTAGCGGTGGGGAATGAGCAGTTCTTC. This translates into CASSLAVGNEQFF. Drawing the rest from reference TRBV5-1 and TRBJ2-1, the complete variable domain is KAGVTQTPRYLIKTRGQQVTLSCSPISGHRSVSWYQQTPGQGLQFLFEYFSETQRNKGNFPGRFSGRQFSNSRSEMNVSTLELGDSALYLCASSLAVGNEQFFGPGTRLTVL.

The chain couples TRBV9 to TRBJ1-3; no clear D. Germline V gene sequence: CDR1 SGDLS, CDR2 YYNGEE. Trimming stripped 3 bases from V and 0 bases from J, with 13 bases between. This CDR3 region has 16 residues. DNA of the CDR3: TGTGCCAGCAGCGGTCTGGCCGTTTACTCTGGAAACACCATATATTTT. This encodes CASSGLAVYSGNTIYF.